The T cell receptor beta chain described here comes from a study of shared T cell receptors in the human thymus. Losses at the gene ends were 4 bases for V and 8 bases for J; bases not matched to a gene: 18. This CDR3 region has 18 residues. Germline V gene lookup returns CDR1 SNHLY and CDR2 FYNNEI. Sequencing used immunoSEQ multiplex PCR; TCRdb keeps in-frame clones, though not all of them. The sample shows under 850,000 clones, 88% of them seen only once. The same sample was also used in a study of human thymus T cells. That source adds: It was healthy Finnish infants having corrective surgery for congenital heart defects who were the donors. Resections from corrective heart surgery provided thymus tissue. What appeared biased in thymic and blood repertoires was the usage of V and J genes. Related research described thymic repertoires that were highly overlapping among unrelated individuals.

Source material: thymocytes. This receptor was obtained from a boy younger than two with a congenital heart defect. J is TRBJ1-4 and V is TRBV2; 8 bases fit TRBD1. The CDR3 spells CASSGSFFRTGKREKLFF. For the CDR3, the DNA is TGTGCCAGCAGTGGGTCATTTTTCCGGACAGGGAAAAGGGAAAAACTGTTTTTT.